The rows below give T cell receptor beta chains drawn from one sample of a study of T cell responses to AZD1222 COVID-19 vaccine. Using immunoSEQ multiplex PCR, the repertoire was profiled, and TCRdb retains in-frame clones only, with some absent. The sample includes some 120,000 clones, around 84% of them seen just once. The specimen comprised peripheral blood, sampled on day 0 of AZD1222 vaccination. All receptors come from an adult in good health. The CDR3 runs from the conserved cysteine through the conserved F or W. The order of the fields is V gene, J gene, D gene, CDR3 protein. The D gene is left open where the match is weak.

v_gene: TRBV5-1; j_gene: TRBJ1-4; d_gene: .; CDR3aa: CASREQPATNEKLFF
v_gene: TRBV14; j_gene: TRBJ1-2; d_gene: .; CDR3aa: CASSPVMGSNYGYTF
v_gene: TRBV7-9; j_gene: TRBJ1-1; d_gene: .; CDR3aa: CASSLVGTDTEAFF
v_gene: TRBV2; j_gene: TRBJ1-6; d_gene: .; CDR3aa: CASSVSRQDNSPLHF
v_gene: TRBV12-2; j_gene: TRBJ2-6; d_gene: .; CDR3aa: CASRLVNWGRGANVLTF
v_gene: TRBV28; j_gene: TRBJ2-5; d_gene: TRBD1; CDR3aa: CASRTRGLETQYF
v_gene: TRBV14; j_gene: TRBJ2-5; d_gene: TRBD2; CDR3aa: CASSQDWTSWDLQETQYF
v_gene: TRBV30; j_gene: TRBJ1-4; d_gene: .; CDR3aa: CAWSSSGEKLFF
v_gene: TRBV27; j_gene: TRBJ2-3; d_gene: .; CDR3aa: CAGNGMDTQYF
v_gene: TRBV9; j_gene: TRBJ1-1; d_gene: TRBD1; CDR3aa: CASSAGTGFNTEAFF
v_gene: TRBV12-3/TRBV12-4; j_gene: TRBJ1-5; d_gene: .; CDR3aa: CASSLNRDQPQHF
v_gene: TRBV5-8; j_gene: TRBJ2-1; d_gene: TRBD2; CDR3aa: CASSSRTSGRQDEQFF
v_gene: TRBV19; j_gene: TRBJ1-2; d_gene: .; CDR3aa: CASIRGDYGYTF
v_gene: TRBV7-9; j_gene: TRBJ2-7; d_gene: TRBD1; CDR3aa: CASSLAGTAASYEQYF
v_gene: TRBV7-3; j_gene: TRBJ2-1; d_gene: .; CDR3aa: CASSLLDSNEQFF
v_gene: TRBV28; j_gene: TRBJ2-7; d_gene: .; CDR3aa: CASSLIGTSLGQYF
v_gene: TRBV9; j_gene: TRBJ2-5; d_gene: .; CDR3aa: CASSVNLDQETQYF
v_gene: TRBV9; j_gene: TRBJ2-2; d_gene: .; CDR3aa: CASRDRQAGTGELFF
v_gene: TRBV30; j_gene: TRBJ1-4; d_gene: .; CDR3aa: CAWSVGGSGRATNEKLFF
v_gene: TRBV5-4; j_gene: TRBJ1-4; d_gene: .; CDR3aa: CASSLSGLNKLFF
v_gene: TRBV19; j_gene: TRBJ2-5; d_gene: TRBD1; CDR3aa: CASSRQGGEGETQYF
v_gene: TRBV5-5; j_gene: TRBJ2-7; d_gene: .; CDR3aa: CASSLGFGSSYEQYF
v_gene: TRBV5-1; j_gene: TRBJ1-5; d_gene: .; CDR3aa: CASSLEANQPQHF
v_gene: TRBV2; j_gene: TRBJ2-7; d_gene: .; CDR3aa: CASSAGRVAPGEQYF
v_gene: TRBV6-1; j_gene: TRBJ1-2; d_gene: TRBD1; CDR3aa: CASSEGTGSNYGYTF